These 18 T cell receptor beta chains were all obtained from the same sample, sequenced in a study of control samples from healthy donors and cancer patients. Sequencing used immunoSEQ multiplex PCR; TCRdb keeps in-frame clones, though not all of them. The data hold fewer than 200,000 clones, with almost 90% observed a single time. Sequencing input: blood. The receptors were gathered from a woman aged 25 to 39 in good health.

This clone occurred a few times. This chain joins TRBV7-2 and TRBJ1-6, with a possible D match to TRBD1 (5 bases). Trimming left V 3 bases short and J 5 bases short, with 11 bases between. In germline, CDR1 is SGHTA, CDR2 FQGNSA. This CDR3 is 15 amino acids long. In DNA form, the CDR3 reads TGTGCCAGCAGCTTCGTGCGACAGAATAATTCACCCCTCCACTTT. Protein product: CASSFVRQNNSPLHF.

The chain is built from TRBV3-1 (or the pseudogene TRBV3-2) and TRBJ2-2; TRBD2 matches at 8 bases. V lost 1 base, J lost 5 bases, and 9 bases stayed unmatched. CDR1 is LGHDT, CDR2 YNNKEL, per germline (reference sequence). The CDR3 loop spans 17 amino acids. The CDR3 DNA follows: TGTGCCAGCAGCCAAGTTGGCGGGACTAGTAAAACCGGGGAGCTGTTTTTT. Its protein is CASSQVGGTSKTGELFF.

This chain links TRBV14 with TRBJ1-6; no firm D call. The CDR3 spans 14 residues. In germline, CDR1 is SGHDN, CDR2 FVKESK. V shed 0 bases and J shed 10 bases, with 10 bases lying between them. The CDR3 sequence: CASSQDVLWSPLHF. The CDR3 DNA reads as TGTGCCAGCAGCCAAGATGTCCTTTGGTCACCCCTCCACTTT.

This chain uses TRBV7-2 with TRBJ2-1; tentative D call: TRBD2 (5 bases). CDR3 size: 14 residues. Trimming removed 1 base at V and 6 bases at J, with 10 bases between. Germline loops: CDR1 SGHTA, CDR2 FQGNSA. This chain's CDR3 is CASSLGVGSNEQFF. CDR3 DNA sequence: TGTGCCAGCAGCTTAGGGGTGGGGAGCAATGAGCAGTTCTTC.

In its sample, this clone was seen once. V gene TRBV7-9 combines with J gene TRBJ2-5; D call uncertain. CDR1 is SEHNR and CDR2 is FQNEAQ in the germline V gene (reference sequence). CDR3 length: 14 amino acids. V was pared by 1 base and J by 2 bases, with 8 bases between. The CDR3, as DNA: TGTGCCAGCAGCTTAGTGATGTATCAAGAGACCCAGTACTTC. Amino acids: CASSLVMYQETQYF.

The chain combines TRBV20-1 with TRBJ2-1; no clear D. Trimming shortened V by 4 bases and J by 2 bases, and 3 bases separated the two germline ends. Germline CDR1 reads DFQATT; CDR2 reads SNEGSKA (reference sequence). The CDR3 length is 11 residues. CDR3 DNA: TGCAGTGCTAACACCTACAATGAGCAGTTCTTC. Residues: CSANTYNEQFF.

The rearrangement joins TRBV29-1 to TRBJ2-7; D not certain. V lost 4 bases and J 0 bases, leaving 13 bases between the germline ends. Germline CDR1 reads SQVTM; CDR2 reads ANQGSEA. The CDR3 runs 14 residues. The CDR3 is CSVARTTGSYEQYF. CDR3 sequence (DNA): TGCAGCGTTGCGCGGACGACCGGCTCCTACGAGCAGTACTTC.

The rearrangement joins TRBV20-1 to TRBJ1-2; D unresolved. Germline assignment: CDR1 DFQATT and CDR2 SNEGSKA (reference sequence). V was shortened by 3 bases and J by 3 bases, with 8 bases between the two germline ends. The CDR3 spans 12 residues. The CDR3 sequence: CSASRFYYGYTF. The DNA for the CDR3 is TGCAGTGCTAGTAGGTTTTACTATGGCTACACCTTC.

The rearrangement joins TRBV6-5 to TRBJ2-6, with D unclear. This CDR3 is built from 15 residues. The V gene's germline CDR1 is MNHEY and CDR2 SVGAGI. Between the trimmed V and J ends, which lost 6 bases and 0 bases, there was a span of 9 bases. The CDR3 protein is CASRNGPSGANVLTF. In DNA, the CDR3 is TGTGCCAGCAGAAACGGGCCCTCTGGGGCCAACGTCCTGACTTTC.

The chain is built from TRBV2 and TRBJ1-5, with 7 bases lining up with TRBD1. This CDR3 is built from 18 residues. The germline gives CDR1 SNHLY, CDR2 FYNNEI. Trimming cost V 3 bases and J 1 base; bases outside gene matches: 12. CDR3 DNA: TGTGCCAGCAGTGACCCCGGACAGGACTACTTGAGCAATCAGCCCCAGCATTTT. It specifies CASSDPGQDYLSNQPQHF.

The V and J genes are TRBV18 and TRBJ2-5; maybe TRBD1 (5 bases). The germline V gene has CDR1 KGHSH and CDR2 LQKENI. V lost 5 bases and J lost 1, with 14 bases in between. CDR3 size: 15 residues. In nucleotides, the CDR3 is TGTGCCAGCTCATACAACCAGGGTACCCAAGAGACCCAGTACTTC. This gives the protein CASSYNQGTQETQYF.

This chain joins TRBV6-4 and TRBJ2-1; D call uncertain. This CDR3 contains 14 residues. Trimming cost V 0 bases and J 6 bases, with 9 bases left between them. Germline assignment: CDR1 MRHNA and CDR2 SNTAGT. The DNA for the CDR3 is TGTGCCAGCAGTGACTCGAGTCGACTCAATGAGCAGTTCTTC. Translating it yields CASSDSSRLNEQFF.

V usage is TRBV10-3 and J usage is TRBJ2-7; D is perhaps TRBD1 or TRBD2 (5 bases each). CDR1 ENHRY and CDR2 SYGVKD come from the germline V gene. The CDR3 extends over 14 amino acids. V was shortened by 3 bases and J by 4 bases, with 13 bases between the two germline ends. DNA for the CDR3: TGTGCCATCAGTGAAGCCGGGACGCAATACGAGCAGTACGTC. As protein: CAISEAGTQYEQYV.

The CDR3 is CASSKGAGGLTDTQYF. CDR3 in DNA: TGTGCCAGCAGCAAAGGGGCAGGGGGATTGACAGATACGCAGTATTTT. This rearrangement joins TRBV21-1 to TRBJ2-3; the DNA was not used to check the table's D call, TRBD1. TRBV21-1 corresponds to a pseudogene. The CDR3 has 16 amino acids.

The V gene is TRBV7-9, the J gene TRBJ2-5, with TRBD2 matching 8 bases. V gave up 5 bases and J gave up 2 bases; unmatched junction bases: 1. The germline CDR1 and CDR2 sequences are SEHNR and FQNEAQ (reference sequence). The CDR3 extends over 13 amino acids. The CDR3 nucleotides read TGTGCCAGCAGCCCTAGCGGGCAAGAGACCCAGTACTTC. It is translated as CASSPSGQETQYF.

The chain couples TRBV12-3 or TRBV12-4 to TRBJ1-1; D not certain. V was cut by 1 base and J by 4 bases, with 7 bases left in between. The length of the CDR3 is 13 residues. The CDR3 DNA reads TGTGCCAGCAGTTTAGGGAGGGTCACTGAAGCTTTCTTT. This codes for CASSLGRVTEAFF.

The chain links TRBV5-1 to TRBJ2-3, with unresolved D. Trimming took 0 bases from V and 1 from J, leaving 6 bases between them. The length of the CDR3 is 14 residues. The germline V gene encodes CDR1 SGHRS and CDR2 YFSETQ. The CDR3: CASSLGDRTDTQYF. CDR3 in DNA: TGCGCCAGCAGCTTGGGGGATCGCACAGATACGCAGTATTTT.

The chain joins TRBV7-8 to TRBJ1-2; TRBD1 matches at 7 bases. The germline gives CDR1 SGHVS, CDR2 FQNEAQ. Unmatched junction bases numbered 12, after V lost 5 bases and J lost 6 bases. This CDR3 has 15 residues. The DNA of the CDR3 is TGTGCCAGCAGCGAAGACAGGGCCCGGGGGGATGGCTACACCTTC. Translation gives CASSEDRARGDGYTF. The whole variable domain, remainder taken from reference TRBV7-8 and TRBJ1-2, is GAGVSQSPRYKVAKRGQDVALRCDPISGHVSLFWYQQALGQGPEFLTYFQNEAQLDKSGLPSDRFFAERPEGSVSTLKIQRTQQEDSAVYLCASSEDRARGDGYTFGSGTRLTVV.